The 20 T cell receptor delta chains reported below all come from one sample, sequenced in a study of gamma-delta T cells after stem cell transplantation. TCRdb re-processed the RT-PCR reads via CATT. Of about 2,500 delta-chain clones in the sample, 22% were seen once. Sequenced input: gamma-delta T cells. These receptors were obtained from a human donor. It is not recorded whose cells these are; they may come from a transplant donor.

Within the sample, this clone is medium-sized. The CDR3 sequence is CALGERRGGAPLKLIF. In nucleotides, the CDR3 is TGTGCTCTTGGGGAACGGCGTGGGGGGGCTCCGTTGAAACTCATCTTT. The rearrangement links TRDV1 to TRDJ1, with TRDD3 as a possible D gene (6 bases). Deletions cut 1 base from V and 8 bases from J, with 20 bases between. CDR1 TSWWSYY and CDR2 QGS come from the germline V gene. CDR3 length equals 16 residues.

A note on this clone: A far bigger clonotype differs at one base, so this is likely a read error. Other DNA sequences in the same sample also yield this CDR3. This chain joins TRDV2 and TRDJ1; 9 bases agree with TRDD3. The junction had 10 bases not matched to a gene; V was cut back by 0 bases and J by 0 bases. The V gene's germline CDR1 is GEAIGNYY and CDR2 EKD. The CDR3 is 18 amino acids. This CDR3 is CACDTVVKTGGNTDKLIF. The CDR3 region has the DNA TGTGCCTGTGACACCGTGGTAAAGACTGGGGGAAACACCGATAAACTCATCTTT.

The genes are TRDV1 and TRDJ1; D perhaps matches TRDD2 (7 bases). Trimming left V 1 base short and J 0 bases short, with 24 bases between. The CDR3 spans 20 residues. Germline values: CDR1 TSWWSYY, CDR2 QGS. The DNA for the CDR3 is TGTGCTCTTGGGGAACCTGAGGCCTTCCTGCGGACTGGGTACACCGATAAACTCATCTTT. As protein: CALGEPEAFLRTGYTDKLIF.

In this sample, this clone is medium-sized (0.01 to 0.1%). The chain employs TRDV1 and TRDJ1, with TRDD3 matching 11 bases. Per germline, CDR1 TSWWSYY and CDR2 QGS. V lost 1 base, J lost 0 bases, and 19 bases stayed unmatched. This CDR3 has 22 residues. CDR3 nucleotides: TGTGCTCTTGGGGAACAGCCCGCTTTGGGGGGTGGGGGATACGCGTACACCGATAAACTCATCTTT. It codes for CALGEQPALGGGGYAYTDKLIF.

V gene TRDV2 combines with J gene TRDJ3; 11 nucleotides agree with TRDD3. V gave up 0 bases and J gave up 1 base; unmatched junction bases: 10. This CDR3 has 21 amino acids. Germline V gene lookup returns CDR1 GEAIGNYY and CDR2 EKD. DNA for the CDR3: TGTGCCTGTGACACCGCGAGTGGGGGATACGCGGCGTCCTGGGACACCCGACAGATGTTTTTC. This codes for CACDTASGGYAASWDTRQMFF.

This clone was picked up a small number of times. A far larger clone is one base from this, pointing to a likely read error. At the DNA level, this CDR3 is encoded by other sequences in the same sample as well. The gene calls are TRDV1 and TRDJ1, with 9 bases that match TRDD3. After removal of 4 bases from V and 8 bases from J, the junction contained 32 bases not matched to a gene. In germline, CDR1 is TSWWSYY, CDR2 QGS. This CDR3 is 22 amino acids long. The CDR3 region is CALGVTVRYWGTDENEKQKLIF. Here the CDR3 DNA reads TGTGCTCTTGGGGTCACTGTTAGGTACTGGGGGACTGACGAAAACGAAAAGCAAAAACTCATCTTT.

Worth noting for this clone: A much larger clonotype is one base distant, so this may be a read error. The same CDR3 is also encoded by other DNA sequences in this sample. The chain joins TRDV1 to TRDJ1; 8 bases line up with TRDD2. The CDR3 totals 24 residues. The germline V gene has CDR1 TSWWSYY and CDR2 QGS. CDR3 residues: CALGDGRLPTFPEGVWVGTDKLIF. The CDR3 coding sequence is TGCGCTCTTGGGGATGGGCGACTTCCTACGTTTCCTGAGGGGGTTTGGGTCGGGACCGATAAACTCATCTTT.

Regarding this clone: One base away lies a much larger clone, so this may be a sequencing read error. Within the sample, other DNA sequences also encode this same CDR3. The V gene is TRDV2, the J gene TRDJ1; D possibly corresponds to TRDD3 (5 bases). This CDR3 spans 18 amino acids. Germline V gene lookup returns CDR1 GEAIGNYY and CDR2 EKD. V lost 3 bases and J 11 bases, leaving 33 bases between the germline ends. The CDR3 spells CACDPLGGISGQEGKLIF. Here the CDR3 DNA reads TGTGCCTGTGACCCGCTCGGAGGGATTTCAGGGCAGGAGGGGAAGCTCATCTTT.

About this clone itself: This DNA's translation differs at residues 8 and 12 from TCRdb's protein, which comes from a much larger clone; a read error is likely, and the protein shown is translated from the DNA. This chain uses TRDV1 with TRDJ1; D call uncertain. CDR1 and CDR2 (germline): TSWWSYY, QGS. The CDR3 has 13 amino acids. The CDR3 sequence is CALGELARNKLTF. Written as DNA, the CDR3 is TGTGCTCTTGGGGAACTGGCGAGGAATAAACTCACCTTT.

This CDR3 reads CALGEFSQLGLIRLGEDKLIF. CDR3 DNA: TGTGCTCTTGGGGAATTCTCACAATTAGGCCTCATAAGGCTGGGGGAAGATAAACTCATCTTT. The V call is TRDV1, the J call TRDJ1, with TRDD3 matching over 8 bases. The CDR3 extends over 21 amino acids. Germline values: CDR1 TSWWSYY, CDR2 QGS. Trimming cost V 2 bases and J 5 bases; bases outside gene matches: 25.

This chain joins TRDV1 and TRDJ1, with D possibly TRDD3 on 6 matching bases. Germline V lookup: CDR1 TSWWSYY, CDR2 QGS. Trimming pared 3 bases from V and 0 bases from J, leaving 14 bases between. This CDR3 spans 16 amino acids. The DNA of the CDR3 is TGTGCTCTTGGGGAGCTTCGGATACCTTACACCGATAAACTCATCTTT. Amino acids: CALGELRIPYTDKLIF.

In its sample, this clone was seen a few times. CDR3 bases: TGTGCTCTTGGGGAACTTCTCCAGCGCTGGGGGATAAGGGGGTGGCCCGATAAACTCATCTTT. Its translation is CALGELLQRWGIRGWPDKLIF. This sequence joins TRDV1 and TRDJ1; 10 bases fit TRDD3. CDR3 size: 21 residues. Trimming cost V 0 bases and J 3 bases; bases outside gene matches: 19. Germline loops: CDR1 TSWWSYY, CDR2 QGS.

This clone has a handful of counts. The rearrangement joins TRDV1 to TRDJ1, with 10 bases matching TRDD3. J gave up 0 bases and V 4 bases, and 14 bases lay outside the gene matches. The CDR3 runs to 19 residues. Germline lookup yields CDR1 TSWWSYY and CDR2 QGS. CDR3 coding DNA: TGTGCTCTTGGGGTACGTCGGCGGGGGATACGGCCCTACACCGATAAACTCATCTTT. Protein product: CALGVRRRGIRPYTDKLIF.

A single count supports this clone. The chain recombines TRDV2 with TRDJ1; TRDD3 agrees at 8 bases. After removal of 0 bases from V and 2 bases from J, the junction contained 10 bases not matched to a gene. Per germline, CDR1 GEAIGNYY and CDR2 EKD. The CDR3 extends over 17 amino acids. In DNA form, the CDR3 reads TGTGCCTGTGACACCGTTGGGAGGGATACGCGTACCGATAAACTCATCTTT. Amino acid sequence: CACDTVGRDTRTDKLIF.

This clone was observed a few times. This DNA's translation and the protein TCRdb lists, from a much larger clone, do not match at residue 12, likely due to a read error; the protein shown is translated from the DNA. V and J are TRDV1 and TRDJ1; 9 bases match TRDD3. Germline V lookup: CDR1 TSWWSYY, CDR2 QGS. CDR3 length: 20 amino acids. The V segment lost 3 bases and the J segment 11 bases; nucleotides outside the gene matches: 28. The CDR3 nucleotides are TGTGCTCTTGGGGACTTTCCTACCGGTAGGACTAGGGGATACGGAAGGAAGCTCATCTTT. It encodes CALGDFPTGRTRGYGRKLIF.

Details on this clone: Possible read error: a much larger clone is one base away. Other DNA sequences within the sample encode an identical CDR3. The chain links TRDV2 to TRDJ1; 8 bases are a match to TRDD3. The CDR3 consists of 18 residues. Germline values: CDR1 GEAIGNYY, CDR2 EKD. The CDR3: CARDTVVKTGGNTDKLIF. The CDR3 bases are TGTGCCCGTGACACCGTGGTAAAGACTGGGGGGAACACCGATAAACTCATCTTT.

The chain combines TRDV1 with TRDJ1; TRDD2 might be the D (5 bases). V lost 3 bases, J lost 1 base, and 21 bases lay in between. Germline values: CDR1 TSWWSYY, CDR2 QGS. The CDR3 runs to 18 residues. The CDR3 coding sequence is TGTGCTCTTGGGGATGGGACTCCTAGCCCGGGGTTCACCGATAAACTCATCTTT. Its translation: CALGDGTPSPGFTDKLIF.

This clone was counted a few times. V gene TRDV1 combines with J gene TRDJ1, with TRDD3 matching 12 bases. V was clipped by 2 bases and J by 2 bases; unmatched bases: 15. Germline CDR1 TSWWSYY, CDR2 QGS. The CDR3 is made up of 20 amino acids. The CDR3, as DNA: TGTGCTCTTGGGGAAGATAACCCCCAATACTGGGGGATACCAACCGATAAACTCATCTTT. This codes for CALGEDNPQYWGIPTDKLIF.

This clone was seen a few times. Here the CDR3 reads CALSLGAYTDKLIF. CDR3 in DNA: TGTGCTCTCTCGCTGGGGGCATACACCGATAAACTCATCTTT. The chain combines TRDV1 with TRDJ1, with 7 bases that match TRDD3. V shed 9 bases and J 0 bases; nucleotides not matched to a gene: 7. The V gene's germline CDR1 is TSWWSYY and CDR2 QGS. The CDR3 is made up of 14 amino acids.

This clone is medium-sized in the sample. CDR3 protein: CALGETYISPKDWGTDKLIF. CDR3 sequence (DNA): TGTGCTCTTGGGGAAACCTATATTTCCCCGAAGGACTGGGGGACCGATAAACTCATCTTT. The V gene is TRDV1, the J gene TRDJ1, with TRDD3 matching over 8 bases. Trimming removed 2 bases from V and 2 bases from J; junction bases left unmatched: 19. CDR3 length equals 20 residues. Germline V gene sequence: CDR1 TSWWSYY, CDR2 QGS.